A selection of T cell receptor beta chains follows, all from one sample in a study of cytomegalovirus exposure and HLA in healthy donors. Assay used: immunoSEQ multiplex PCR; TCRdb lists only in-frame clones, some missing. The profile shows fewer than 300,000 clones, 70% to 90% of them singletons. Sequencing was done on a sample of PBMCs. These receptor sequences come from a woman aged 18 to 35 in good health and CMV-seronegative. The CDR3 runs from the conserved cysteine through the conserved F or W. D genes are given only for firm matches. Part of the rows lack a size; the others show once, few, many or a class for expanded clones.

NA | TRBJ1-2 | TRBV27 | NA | CASSPGLWYGYTF | TGTGCCAGCAGTCCGGGACTCTGGTATGGCTACACCTTC
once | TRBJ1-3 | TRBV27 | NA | CASSPGLASGNTIYF | TGTGCCAGCAGTCCGGGGTTGGCCTCTGGAAACACCATATATTTT
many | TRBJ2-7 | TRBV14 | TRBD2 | CASSPGLAVNSYEQYF | TGTGCCAGCAGCCCAGGACTAGCGGTAAACTCCTACGAGCAGTACTTC
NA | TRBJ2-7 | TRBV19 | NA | CASSFRQSSYEQYF | TGTGCCAGTAGTTTCCGACAGAGCTCCTACGAGCAGTACTTC
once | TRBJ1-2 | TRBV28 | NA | CASSLSRGYGYTF | TGTGCCAGCAGTTTAAGCAGGGGATATGGCTACACCTTC
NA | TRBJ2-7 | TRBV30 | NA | CAWSESNEQYF | TGTGCCTGGAGTGAAAGCAACGAGCAGTACTTC
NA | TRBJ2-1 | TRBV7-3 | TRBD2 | CASSFAGGGNEQFF | TGTGCCAGCAGCTTTGCGGGGGGGGGCAATGAGCAGTTCTTC
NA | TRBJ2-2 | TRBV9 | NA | CASTGTYTGELFF | TGTGCCAGCACCGGGACTTACACCGGGGAGCTGTTTTTT
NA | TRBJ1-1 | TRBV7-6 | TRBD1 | CASSLAGTGANTEAFF | TGTGCCAGCAGCTTAGCGGGGACAGGGGCGAACACTGAAGCTTTCTTT
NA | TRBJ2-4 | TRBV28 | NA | CASRLPGPTDIQYF | TGTGCCAGCAGGTTGCCAGGGCCAACCGACATTCAGTACTTC
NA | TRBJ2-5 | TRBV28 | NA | CASSSTSQGRETQYF | TGTGCCAGCAGTTCGACATCACAGGGTAGGGAGACCCAGTACTTC
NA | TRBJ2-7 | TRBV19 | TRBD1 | CASSSQRDRGDEQYF | TGTGCCAGTAGTTCTCAACGGGACAGGGGGGACGAGCAGTACTTC
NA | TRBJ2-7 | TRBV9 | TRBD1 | CASQGQGGVEQYF | TGTGCCAGCCAGGGACAGGGAGGGGTCGAGCAGTACTTC
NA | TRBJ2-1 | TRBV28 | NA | CASGKSGMQFF | TGTGCCAGCGGAAAATCAGGGATGCAGTTCTTC
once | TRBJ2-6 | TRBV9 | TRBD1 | CASSVEGTGGFSGANVLTF | TGTGCCAGCAGCGTAGAGGGGACAGGGGGCTTTTCTGGGGCCAACGTCCTGACTTTC
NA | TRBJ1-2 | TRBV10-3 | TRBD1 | CAISEGDRIVNYGYTF | TGTGCCATCAGTGAAGGGGACAGGATTGTTAACTATGGCTACACCTTC